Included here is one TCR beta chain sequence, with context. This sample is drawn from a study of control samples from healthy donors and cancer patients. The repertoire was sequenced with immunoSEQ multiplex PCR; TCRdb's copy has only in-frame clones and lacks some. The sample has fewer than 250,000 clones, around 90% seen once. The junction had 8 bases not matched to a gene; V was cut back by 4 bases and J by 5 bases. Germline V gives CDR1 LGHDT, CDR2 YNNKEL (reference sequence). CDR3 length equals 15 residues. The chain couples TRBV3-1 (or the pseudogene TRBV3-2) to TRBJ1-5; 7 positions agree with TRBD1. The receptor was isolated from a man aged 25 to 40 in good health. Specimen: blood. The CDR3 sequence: CASSLGTATDQPQHF. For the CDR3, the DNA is TGTGCCAGCAGCCTGGGGACAGCCACGGATCAGCCCCAGCATTTT.